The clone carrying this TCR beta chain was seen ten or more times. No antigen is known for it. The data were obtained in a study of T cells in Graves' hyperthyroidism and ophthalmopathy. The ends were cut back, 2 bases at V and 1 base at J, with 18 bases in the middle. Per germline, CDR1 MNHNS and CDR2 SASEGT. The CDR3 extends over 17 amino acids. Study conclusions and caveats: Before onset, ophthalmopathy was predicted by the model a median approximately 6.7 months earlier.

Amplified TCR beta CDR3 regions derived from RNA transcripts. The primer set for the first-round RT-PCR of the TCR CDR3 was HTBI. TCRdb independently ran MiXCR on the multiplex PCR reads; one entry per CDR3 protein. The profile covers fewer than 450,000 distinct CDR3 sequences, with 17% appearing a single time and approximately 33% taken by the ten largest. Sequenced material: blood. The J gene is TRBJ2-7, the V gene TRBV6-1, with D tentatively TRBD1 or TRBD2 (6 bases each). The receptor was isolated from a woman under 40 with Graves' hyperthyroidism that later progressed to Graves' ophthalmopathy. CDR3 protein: CASSERAGQIGSYEQYF. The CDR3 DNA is TGTGCCAGCAGTGAACGCGCGGGACAAATCGGGTCCTACGAGCAGTACTTC.